What follows are 28 T cell receptor beta chains derived from one specimen sequenced in a study of T cell responses to AZD1222 COVID-19 vaccine. TCRdb's copy holds only in-frame clones and misses some; the assay was immunoSEQ multiplex PCR. Among 90,000 to 120,000 clones, 75% to 95% were seen once, and the ten largest hold about 6.8%. The source material was peripheral blood, sampled 28 days after the second AZD1222 dose. These TCRs come from an adult who received the AZD1222 COVID-19 vaccine.

The rearrangement joins TRBV19 to TRBJ2-7; no clear D. Germline assignment: CDR1 LNHDA and CDR2 SQIVND (reference sequence). V was trimmed by 10 bases and J by 4 bases, leaving 8 bases between them. The CDR3 covers 10 residues. CDR3 protein: CATRAYEQYF. The CDR3 nucleotides are TGTGCCACTAGGGCATACGAGCAGTACTTC.

V and J are TRBV28 and TRBJ2-7; 7 bases fit TRBD2. The CDR3 is 15 residues long. Per the germline V gene, CDR1 is MDHEN and CDR2 is SYDVKM. The J segment lost 0 bases and the V segment lost 2 bases, leaving 4 bases of the junction unmatched. CDR3 amino acids: CASSLGGVLSYEQYF. The CDR3 DNA follows: TGTGCCAGCAGTTTAGGGGGGGTCCTCTCCTACGAGCAGTACTTC.

V usage is TRBV6-6 and J usage is TRBJ2-7, with a possible D match to TRBD2 (7 bases). The CDR3 runs to 13 residues. CDR1 MNHNY and CDR2 SVGAGI come from the germline V gene (reference sequence). V was clipped by 10 bases and J by 3 bases, with 16 bases between them. DNA of the CDR3: TGTGCCACAGGGGAGGGAGTAGACTACGAGCAGTACTTC. Residues: CATGEGVDYEQYF.

The CDR3 nucleotides read TGTGCCAGCAGTTACTACAGGGGGGCACTCACTGAAGCTTTCTTT. This gives the protein CASSYYRGALTEAFF. The chain couples TRBV27 to TRBJ1-1; 8 nucleotides agree with TRBD1. With V trimmed by 4 bases and J by 4 bases, 8 bases remained unmatched. Germline CDR1 MNHEY, CDR2 SMNVEV (reference sequence). The CDR3 is made up of 15 amino acids.

This chain links TRBV5-4 with TRBJ1-1; the D is unclear. Germline V lookup: CDR1 SGHNT, CDR2 YYREEE (reference sequence). Trimming cost V 2 bases and J 0 bases, with 5 bases left between them. The CDR3 covers 13 residues. The DNA of the CDR3 is TGTGCCAGCAGCTTAGGAATGAACACTGAAGCTTTCTTT. Translated, it gives CASSLGMNTEAFF.

The chain links TRBV19 to TRBJ1-2; 9 nucleotides line up with TRBD1. Germline CDR1 and CDR2: LNHDA and SQIVND (reference sequence). V was clipped by 5 bases and J by 1 base; unmatched bases: 5. The CDR3 extends over 15 amino acids. The CDR3 reads CASSLQGASNYGYTF. The CDR3 DNA sequence: TGTGCCAGTAGTCTACAGGGGGCGAGTAACTATGGCTACACCTTC.

The rearrangement uses TRBV3-1 (or the pseudogene TRBV3-2) and TRBJ1-5; D is undetermined. CDR3 size: 13 residues. The V end was cut by 6 bases, the J end by 3 bases, with 9 bases between. Germline lookup yields CDR1 LGHDT and CDR2 YNNKEL (reference sequence). In DNA, the CDR3 is TGTGCCAGCAGACCCCAGGTCAATCAGCCCCAGCATTTT. This translates into CASRPQVNQPQHF.

The chain links TRBV3-1 (or the pseudogene TRBV3-2) to TRBJ1-2; 10 nucleotides match TRBD1. The CDR3 length is 17 residues. Germline V gene sequence: CDR1 LGHDT, CDR2 YNNKEL (reference sequence). V gave up 4 bases and J gave up 0 bases; unmatched junction bases: 8. The CDR3 DNA sequence: TGTGCCAGCAGCCCTTACGGGACAGGGGAAGCTAACTATGGCTACACCTTC. It yields the protein CASSPYGTGEANYGYTF.

The genes are TRBV28 and TRBJ1-6, with 8 bases that match TRBD1. Trimming at V came to 7 bases and at J to 0 bases, leaving 8 bases not matched to a gene. Per germline, CDR1 MDHEN and CDR2 SYDVKM. CDR3 length: 17 amino acids. In DNA, the CDR3 is TGTGCCAGCAAAGAGGGACAGGCAAGCTCCTATAATTCACCCCTCCACTTT. It codes for CASKEGQASSYNSPLHF. Drawing the rest from reference TRBV28 and TRBJ1-6, the complete variable domain is DVKVTQSSRYLVKRTGEKVFLECVQDMDHENMFWYRQDPGLGLRLIYFSYDVKMKEKGDIPEGYSVSREKKERFSLILESASTNQTSMYLCASKEGQASSYNSPLHFGNGTRLTVT.

The chain uses TRBV5-4 and TRBJ2-3, with TRBD1 matching 9 bases. CDR1 is SGHNT and CDR2 is YYREEE in the germline V gene (reference sequence). The CDR3 sequence is 15 residues long. The V gene end was trimmed by 4 bases and the J gene end by 0 bases; junction bases not matched to a gene: 3. DNA of the CDR3: TGTGCCAGCAGCCCCGGGACAGGGAGCACAGATACGCAGTATTTT. Translated: CASSPGTGSTDTQYF.

V is TRBV6-5 and J is TRBJ2-5; 7 bases are shared with TRBD2. J was trimmed by 7 bases and V by 6 bases; bases with no gene match: 14. This CDR3 contains 15 residues. Germline CDR1 and CDR2: MNHEY and SVGAGI. The CDR3 DNA sequence: TGTGCCAGCAGGAGACCGGGACTACTCCCGGGGACCCAGTACTTC. As protein: CASRRPGLLPGTQYF.

The chain carries TRBV9 and TRBJ1-1; no definite D call. Germline CDR1 SGDLS, CDR2 YYNGEE. Trimming left V 0 bases short and J 1 base short, with 4 bases between. This CDR3 region has 13 residues. CDR3 residues: CASSVGSNTEAFF. The CDR3 nucleotides read TGTGCCAGCAGCGTAGGATCGAACACTGAAGCTTTCTTT.

This sequence joins TRBV3-1 (or the pseudogene TRBV3-2) and TRBJ1-2; perhaps TRBD1 as D (5 bases). V was cut by 4 bases and J by 2 bases, with 8 bases left in between. Germline lookup yields CDR1 LGHDT and CDR2 YNNKEL (reference sequence). The CDR3 contains 13 residues. The CDR3 here is CASSPGRNYGYTF. CDR3 coding DNA: TGTGCCAGCAGCCCGGGACGGAACTATGGCTACACCTTC.

The V gene is TRBV9, the J gene TRBJ2-3, with D possibly being TRBD2 (5 bases). Germline CDR1 reads SGDLS; CDR2 reads YYNGEE. Trimming pared 0 bases from V and 0 bases from J, leaving 8 bases between. The CDR3 runs 15 residues. The CDR3 region is CASSVGRVSTDTQYF. DNA for the CDR3: TGTGCCAGCAGCGTAGGGCGGGTCAGCACAGATACGCAGTATTTT.

V gene TRBV11-2 combines with J gene TRBJ2-7; 7 bases fit TRBD2. CDR3 length: 15 amino acids. The V gene's germline CDR1 is SGHAT and CDR2 FQNNGV. V was pared by 3 bases and J by 1 base, with 6 bases of the junction left unmatched. The CDR3: CASSLASAGSYEQYF. In DNA form, the CDR3 reads TGTGCCAGCAGCTTGGCCTCAGCGGGGTCCTACGAGCAGTACTTC.

This chain connects TRBV7-9 to TRBJ2-3, with D perhaps matching TRBD1 or TRBD2 (5 bases each). The CDR3 runs 16 residues. V was trimmed by 5 bases and J by 2 bases, leaving 17 bases between them. Germline V gene sequence: CDR1 SEHNR, CDR2 FQNEAQ (reference sequence). In nucleotides, the CDR3 is TGTGCCAGCAGCACCCTGAAACAGGAGGACACAGATACGCAGTATTTT. Protein product: CASSTLKQEDTDTQYF.

V is TRBV28 and J is TRBJ1-5, with D unresolved. Trimming took off 6 bases at V and 7 bases at J, with 10 bases between the two ends. The CDR3 sequence is 12 residues long. Germline lookup yields CDR1 MDHEN and CDR2 SYDVKM. The CDR3, as DNA: TGTGCCAGCAGCACACCCACCCAGCCCCAGCATTTT. It is translated as CASSTPTQPQHF.

As for this clone: One end of the junction does not line up with germline, which may come from a read error. This chain joins TRBV12-3 or TRBV12-4 and TRBJ1-2, with D unclear. CDR3 size: 12 residues. CDR3 DNA: TGTGCCAGCAGTTTAGAAGGCTATCGCTACACCTTC. The encoded protein is CASSLEGYRYTF.

The rearrangement joins TRBV3-1 (or the pseudogene TRBV3-2) to TRBJ1-6; D is unresolved. Trimming cost V 4 bases and J 0 bases, with 10 bases left between them. This CDR3 is 16 amino acids long. Per the germline V gene, CDR1 is LGHDT and CDR2 is YNNKEL (reference sequence). This chain's CDR3 is CASSPRGDSYNSPLHF. In DNA form, the CDR3 reads TGTGCCAGCAGCCCCCGGGGTGACTCCTATAATTCACCCCTCCACTTT.

The chain joins TRBV11-2 to TRBJ2-7; 8 bases are shared with TRBD1. Germline lookup yields CDR1 SGHAT and CDR2 FQNNGV. The CDR3 runs to 14 residues. V dropped 5 bases and J dropped 4; count of bases not matched to a gene: 7. This chain's CDR3 is CASSASTGGYEQYF. Here the CDR3 DNA reads TGTGCCAGCAGCGCCTCTACAGGGGGGTACGAGCAGTACTTC.

This chain uses TRBV5-1 with TRBJ2-3; D gene uncertain. CDR1 and CDR2 (germline): SGHRS, YFSETQ. Trimming took off 6 bases at V and 6 bases at J, with 14 bases between the two ends. The CDR3 extends over 13 amino acids. The CDR3 is CASTISLGDTQYF. Written as DNA, the CDR3 is TGCGCCAGCACCATCTCCCTCGGCGATACGCAGTATTTT.

The rearrangement joins TRBV7-2 to TRBJ2-2; tentative D call: TRBD2 (5 bases). Germline-derived CDR1 and CDR2 are SGHTA and FQGNSA. The CDR3 loop spans 14 amino acids. Between the trimmed V and J ends, which lost 3 bases and 2 bases, there was a span of 7 bases. The CDR3 coding sequence is TGTGCCAGCAGCTTTGGGAGAAACACCGGGGAGCTGTTTTTT. It is translated as CASSFGRNTGELFF.

This clone was seen a single time. The chain uses TRBV30 and TRBJ1-2; D is unclear. Germline CDR1 reads GTSNPN; CDR2 reads SVGIG (reference sequence). The CDR3 contains 12 residues. V lost 4 bases, J lost 8 bases, and 14 bases lay in between. CDR3 region: CAWNRPSGGYTF. The CDR3 DNA is TGTGCCTGGAATCGGCCGTCTGGAGGCTACACCTTC.

This clone has just a few counts. The chain couples TRBV5-1 to TRBJ1-6; maybe TRBD1 (6 bases). CDR1 is SGHRS and CDR2 is YFSETQ in the germline V gene. Trimming shortened V by 5 bases and J by 6 bases, and 21 bases separated the two germline ends. The CDR3 is made up of 17 amino acids. The CDR3 DNA follows: TGCGCCAGCAGAGGAGATGGGGTCCCAGGGGCTAATTCACCCCTCCACTTT. This sequence encodes CASRGDGVPGANSPLHF.

This chain uses TRBV21-1 with TRBJ2-7; the table names TRBD2, a call not compared with the DNA. TRBV21-1 is tagged as a pseudogene. The CDR3 has 16 amino acids. This CDR3 reads CASSKRSGELTYEQYF. The DNA of the CDR3 is TGTGCCAGCAGCAAAAGGTCTGGGGAGCTAACCTACGAGCAGTACTTC.

The chain joins TRBV12-5 to TRBJ2-7, with 7 positions matching TRBD1. Germline V gives CDR1 LGHNT, CDR2 FRNRAP. The CDR3 is made up of 15 amino acids. After removal of 1 base from V and 2 bases from J, the junction contained 5 bases not matched to a gene. The CDR3 spells CASGLAQGVPYEQYF. CDR3 DNA: TGTGCTAGTGGTTTGGCTCAGGGGGTCCCCTACGAGCAGTACTTC.

The chain employs TRBV7-7 and TRBJ2-5; D is perhaps TRBD2 (5 bases). Germline CDR1 reads SSHAT; CDR2 reads FNYEAQ (reference sequence). The CDR3 spans 15 residues. The ends were cut back, 1 base at V and 5 bases at J, with 14 bases in the middle. In nucleotides, the CDR3 is TGTGCCAGCAGCTTAGGTTCGGGGATGGGGGAGACCCAGTACTTC. It yields the protein CASSLGSGMGETQYF.

V is TRBV27 and J is TRBJ1-6; D gene unclear. V lost 8 bases to trimming and J lost 8 bases, with 22 bases between them. This CDR3 contains 16 residues. Germline V CDR1 and CDR2: MNHEY, SMNVEV (reference sequence). This CDR3 reads CASGPLPGGLDSPLHF. CDR3 in DNA: TGTGCCAGCGGCCCACTTCCGGGCGGGTTGGATTCACCCCTCCACTTT.